This TCR beta chain was captured in a study of blood T cells in healthy people across ages (dated by TCRdb to 2014 to 2015). In terms of the full investigation: In model experiments, template switching captured roughly one uniquely barcoded TCR beta cDNA molecule for every two T cells. To track age-related changes in TCR beta repertoire diversity, the study relied on deep sequencing normalized with unique cDNA molecular identifiers. Four age groups were formed from the donors: young (average approximately 15 years), middle-aged (around 39), aged (approximately 60) and long-lived (more than 75). To avoid experimental bias, donors of different ages were spread randomly across the sequencing lanes. For two donors (one aged 18 to 30 and one aged 80 or older), the study analyzed two additional independent replicas of 1 million unique cDNA reads from the same blood draw.

Library generation was performed with 5' RACE. The sequencer was an Illumina HiSeq 2500. A second PCR of about 7 to 12 cycles was performed with a sample-barcoded 5' primer and a J-beta primer mix. A template-switch 5' adaptor carrying 12 random nucleotides introduced a unique molecular identifier onto each TCR beta cDNA molecule. Each sample yielded at least 2.5 million CDR3-containing paired-end reads. The Mint cDNA synthesis kit, primed by a TRBC-specific oligonucleotide, was used to synthesize first-strand cDNA from all RNA. All cDNA was treated with uracil-DNA glycosylase and then went through a first 18-cycle PCR with the universal primers M1SS and BC2_uni_R. The authors processed their data as follows. Each sample was normalized by randomly selecting 1 million high-quality reads, each carrying a distinct molecular identifier. Reads with shared molecular identifiers were discarded instead of being binned into consensus sequences. MiTCR, set to a Q25 quality threshold and the strictest error-elimination algorithm, was used for CDR3 identification, clonotype clustering and error correction. A nonparametric unseen species model with Euler transformation was used to estimate a lower bound on total TCR beta diversity. TCRdb reran the public reads through fastp at Q25 and MiXCR, keeping productive beta chains. Each CDR3 protein gets just one entry, which takes the most common genes and DNA from the rows behind it. For this entry, the V and J calls and clone size follow TCRdb and not the study's own pipeline. The sample has about 1,500,000 distinct CDR3 sequences on record, approximately 28% of them singletons. Clones ranked in the top ten supply 7.7% of the sample.

Taken from cysteine to phenylalanine, the CDR3 has 16 residues. Kept here is only the CDR3 DNA, which spans 48 bases and is read in frame from base 1. V has 0 bases trimmed and J has 7 bases trimmed; junction bases matching no gene number 9. The germline V gene encodes CDR1 WNHNN and CDR2 SYGVQD (reference sequence). The donors were 40 or so Caucasian individuals from Russia, aged 6 to 90 years, who were systemically healthy. Around 9.7 milliliters of peripheral blood were collected from each donor into EDTA-treated Vacutainer tubes. PBMCs were isolated by Ficoll-Paque density-gradient centrifugation, with at least 7 million obtained per sample. Total RNA was extracted from PBMCs with Trizol reagent, with at least 6 micrograms obtained per sample. The percentages of naive CD45RAhigh/CD27high T cells were determined by flow cytometry on a PBMC aliquot from every donor. The study at large found these results: Estimates of total diversity from one million sequenced T cells were regarded as lower bounds and underestimates. Observed TCR beta diversity per million T cells fell roughly linearly with age, and a significant reduction was already apparent by age about 43. The CMV infection status of donors was not known, potentially confounding age-related changes in expanded clonotypes. Compared with the aged group, more naive CD4+ T cells, fewer expanded clones and increased TCR diversity were shown by the long-lived group, suggesting age selection. Observed TCR beta diversity correlated strongly with the percentage of naive T cells measured by flow cytometry. Since profiling was done on bulk unsorted PBMCs, naive and antigen-experienced compartments could not be conclusively compared.

With regard to this clonotype: Its antigen has not been determined. Base qualities are not at hand, and no much larger clone is one base apart.

The receptor's source is a young woman in good health. Sequencing input: blood. The chain was built from TRBV10-1 and TRBJ2-1; the central 7 bases match TRBD1. The CDR3 corresponds to CASSESPGQANNEQFF. Read as DNA, the sequence is TGCGCCAGCAGTGAGTCGCCAGGACAGGCCAATAATGAGCAGTTCTTC.